Listed here are 18 T cell receptor beta chains from one sample, sequenced in a study of blood T cells in healthy people across ages. Sample-barcoded 5' priming and a J-beta primer mix drove a second PCR of about 6 to 12 cycles. MiXCR was run by TCRdb on the 5' RACE reads, yielding one entry per CDR3 protein. This table holds 600,000 or so distinct CDR3 sequences, about 28% found once. Sequenced material: blood. Receptors were obtained from a woman older than 75 in good health.

Points on this clonotype: A much larger clone is a single base away; this may be a read error. The V gene is TRBV12-3 or TRBV12-4, the J gene TRBJ2-1, with D perhaps matching TRBD2 (6 bases). V was trimmed by 6 bases and J by 5 bases, leaving 17 bases between them. The CDR3 contains 15 residues. The CDR3 loop is CASRGTGSPNNEQFF. The CDR3 region has the DNA TGTGCCAGCAGGGGGACTGGCTCCCCAAACAATGAGCAGTTCTTC.

The chain couples TRBV7-2 to TRBJ2-7; the D gene is possibly TRBD1 (6 bases). CDR1 is SGHTA, CDR2 FQGNSA, per germline. Trimming left V 2 bases short and J 5 bases short, with 13 bases between. The CDR3 runs to 14 residues. The CDR3 region is CASSLKSGDHEQYF. DNA for the CDR3: TGTGCCAGCAGCTTAAAATCAGGGGATCACGAGCAGTACTTC.

This clonotype was seen many times. The V call is TRBV30, the J call TRBJ2-7; D unresolved. Germline CDR1 GTSNPN, CDR2 SVGIG (reference sequence). The CDR3 extends over 14 amino acids. V was clipped by 0 bases and J by 4 bases, with 13 bases between them. CDR3 amino acids: CAWSVLGLGYEQYF. Written as DNA, the CDR3 is TGTGCCTGGAGTGTGTTGGGGTTAGGGTACGAGCAGTACTTC.

This clonotype was found many times. This sequence joins TRBV5-1 and TRBJ1-2; D uncertain. Trimming took off 5 bases at V and 0 bases at J, with 8 bases between the two ends. The CDR3 consists of 13 residues. Germline V lookup: CDR1 SGHRS, CDR2 YFSETQ. The CDR3 DNA is TGCGCCAGCAGGGCAGGAGCTAACTATGGCTACACCTTC. Its translation is CASRAGANYGYTF.

CDR3 in DNA: TGTGCCAGCAGCCTCGTAGCGGGGGCCCTCACAGATACGCAGTATTTT. This encodes CASSLVAGALTDTQYF. The chain links TRBV3-1 to TRBJ2-3; 9 nucleotides agree with TRBD2. There are 16 residues in the CDR3. Germline V gives CDR1 LGHDT, CDR2 YNNKEL (reference sequence). The junction had 7 bases not matched to a gene; V was cut back by 4 bases and J by 2 bases.

The table lists this clonotype with many counts. The rearrangement links TRBV3-1 to TRBJ2-4; D is perhaps TRBD1 (6 bases). Trimming removed 1 base at V and 7 bases at J, with 8 bases between. Germline V CDR1 and CDR2: LGHDT, YNNKEL (reference sequence). The CDR3 sequence is 13 residues long. In DNA form, the CDR3 reads TGTGCCAGCAGCCAAGCGCAGGGGAACATTCAGTACTTC. Protein sequence: CASSQAQGNIQYF.

This sequence joins TRBV30 and TRBJ1-1; 9 bases are shared with TRBD1. Germline V gene data show CDR1 as GTSNPN and CDR2 as SVGIG (reference sequence). J was trimmed by 5 bases and V by 6 bases; bases with no gene match: 7. The CDR3 spans 13 residues. This CDR3 reads CACTRDRATEAFF. As DNA, the CDR3 is TGTGCCTGTACCCGGGACAGGGCGACTGAAGCTTTCTTT.

This clonotype was observed a few times. The chain's CDR3 is CASSARGGYNEKLFF. CDR3 DNA: TGTGCCAGCAGCGCTAGAGGAGGATATAATGAAAAACTGTTTTTT. V gene TRBV3-1 combines with J gene TRBJ1-4; no clear D gene. V lost 5 bases and J 4 bases, leaving 14 bases between the germline ends. The CDR3 is made up of 15 amino acids. Germline-derived CDR1 and CDR2 are LGHDT and YNNKEL (reference sequence).

The sample holds a few counts of this clonotype. This clone may be a read error of a much larger clone one base away. The chain has TRBV6-4 and TRBJ2-3; D uncertain. The CDR3 contains 13 residues. The germline V gene has CDR1 MRHNA and CDR2 SNTAGT. V was shortened by 6 bases and J by 10 bases, with 17 bases between the two germline ends. The CDR3 loop is CASSELRGDAQYF. The CDR3 DNA reads as TGTGCCAGCAGCGAACTGCGCGGCGATGCGCAGTATTTT.

Note on this clonotype: A read error is likely, as this CDR3 ends without the conserved phenylalanine or tryptophan. The chain carries TRBV18 and TRBJ2-1; D possibly corresponds to TRBD1 (5 bases). The CDR3 spans 17 residues. Germline CDR1 and CDR2: KGHSH and LQKENI. Trimming pared 1 base from V and 1 base from J, leaving 14 bases between. CDR3 sequence: CASSPQGSSRSYNEQFC. The CDR3 bases are TGTGCCAGCTCACCACAGGGGTCATCCAGGTCCTACAATGAGCAGTTCTGC.

A word on this clonotype: A much larger clone lies one base from this, so it may be a read error. The chain links TRBV6-5 to TRBJ2-3; perhaps TRBD2 as D (5 bases). CDR1 and CDR2 from the germline V gene are MNHEY and SVGAGI. V shed 6 bases and J shed 8 bases, with 21 bases lying between them. This CDR3 contains 15 residues. The CDR3 region has the DNA TGTGCCAGCAGCCTCCGAGGGCGTATCCCCACTACGCAGTATTTT. Translated, it gives CASSLRGRIPTTQYF.

About this clonotype itself: A much larger clone lies a single base off, so this may be a read error. This chain uses TRBV5-1 with TRBJ2-3, with D perhaps TRBD1 (6 bases). The CDR3 loop spans 17 amino acids. Germline-derived CDR1 and CDR2 are SGHRS and YFSETQ. V dropped 4 bases and J dropped 0 bases, with 18 bases sitting between them. This chain's CDR3 is CASSPQGSTRSTDTQYF. The CDR3 DNA reads as TGCGCCAGCAGCCCCCAGGGGAGCACCAGAAGCACAGATACGCAGTATTTT.

This clonotype was observed many times. The V and J genes are TRBV5-5 and TRBJ1-2; D might be TRBD1 (5 bases). This CDR3 comprises 17 residues. CDR1 and CDR2 from the germline V gene are SGHKS and YYEKEE (reference sequence). V lost 4 bases and J lost 0, with 19 bases in between. The CDR3 loop reads CASSPGRSLLANYGYTF. The CDR3 DNA sequence: TGTGCCAGCAGCCCGGGACGGAGCCTTTTAGCTAACTATGGCTACACCTTC.

This clonotype was detected a few times. The J gene is TRBJ2-5, the V gene TRBV30; TRBD2 matches 16 bases. The J segment lost 6 bases and the V segment lost 1 base, leaving 5 bases of the junction unmatched. Germline CDR1 reads GTSNPN; CDR2 reads SVGIG (reference sequence). There are 16 residues in the CDR3. The CDR3 DNA is TGTGCCTGGAGTGCGGGACTAGCGGGGGGGCGGAAGACCCAGTACTTC. Its translation: CAWSAGLAGGRKTQYF.

This clonotype occurred many times. The chain has TRBV7-9 and TRBJ1-2; possible D gene TRBD1, 5 bases. Germline V gene lookup returns CDR1 SEHNR and CDR2 FQNEAQ (reference sequence). There are 15 residues in the CDR3. Trimming shortened V by 4 bases and J by 8 bases, and 20 bases separated the two germline ends. The CDR3 nucleotides read TGTGCCAGCAGCTCCGCCGGCAGGGAGACGGAGGGCTACACCTTC. Protein product: CASSSAGRETEGYTF. Variable domain in full (rest from reference TRBV7-9 and TRBJ1-2): DTGVSQNPRHKITKRGQNVTFRCDPISEHNRLYWYRQTLGQGPEFLTYFQNEAQLEKSRLLSDRFSAERPKGSFSTLEIQRTEQGDSAMYLCASSSAGRETEGYTFGSGTRLTVV.

This clonotype was seen repeatedly, ten times or more. CDR3 nucleotides: TGCAGTGCTAGAGGTCAGCGGGGGGAGACTAGCACAGATACGCAGTATTTT. It translates to CSARGQRGETSTDTQYF. V gene TRBV20-1 combines with J gene TRBJ2-3; the match to TRBD2 covers 9 bases. This CDR3 is 17 amino acids long. J was trimmed by 0 bases and V by 1 base; bases with no gene match: 8. CDR1 is DFQATT and CDR2 is SNEGSKA in the germline V gene (reference sequence).

The rearrangement uses TRBV2 and TRBJ2-3, with TRBD2 matching 9 bases. The junction had 3 bases not matched to a gene; V was cut back by 2 bases and J by 0 bases. Germline V lookup: CDR1 SNHLY, CDR2 FYNNEI. This CDR3 has 16 amino acids. CDR3 residues: CASSEWLAGSTDTQYF. The CDR3 nucleotides read TGTGCCAGCAGTGAATGGCTAGCGGGGAGCACAGATACGCAGTATTTT.

As for this clonotype: Relative to the germline gene, one junction end is altered; a read error may explain this. The genes are TRBV19 and TRBJ2-7, with 13 positions matching TRBD2. The DNA end lines up better with TRBJ2-5; the J call may be wrong. The germline CDR1 and CDR2 sequences are LNHDA and SQIVND (reference sequence). This CDR3 has 15 amino acids. CDR3 nucleotide sequence: TGTGCCAGTATGACTAGCGGGGGGTACCAAGGGACCCAGTACTTC. It translates to CASMTSGGYQGTQYF.